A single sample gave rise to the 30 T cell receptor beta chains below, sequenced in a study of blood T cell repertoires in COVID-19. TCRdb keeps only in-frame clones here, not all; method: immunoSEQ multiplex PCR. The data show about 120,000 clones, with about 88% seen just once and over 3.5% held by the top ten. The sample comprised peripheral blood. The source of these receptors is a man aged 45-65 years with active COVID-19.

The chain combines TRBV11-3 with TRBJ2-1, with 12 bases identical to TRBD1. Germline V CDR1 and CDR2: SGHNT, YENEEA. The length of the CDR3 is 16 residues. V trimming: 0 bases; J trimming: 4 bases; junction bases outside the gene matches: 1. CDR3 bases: TGTGCCAGCAGCTTAGAGGGACAGGGGGCTTACAATGAGCAGTTCTTC. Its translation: CASSLEGQGAYNEQFF.

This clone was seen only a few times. The chain's CDR3 is CASSEWQGGMNTEAFF. The CDR3 nucleotides are TGTGCCAGCAGTGAATGGCAGGGCGGGATGAACACTGAAGCTTTCTTT. The chain employs TRBV6-1 and TRBJ1-1, with D possibly being TRBD1 (5 bases). CDR3 length equals 16 residues. Trimming left V 2 bases short and J 0 bases short, with 13 bases between. From germline, CDR1 is MNHNS and CDR2 SASEGT.

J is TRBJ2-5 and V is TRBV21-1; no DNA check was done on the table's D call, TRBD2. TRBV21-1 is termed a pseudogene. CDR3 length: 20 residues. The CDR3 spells CASSKKNKDVVAAPQETQYF. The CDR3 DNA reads TGTGCCAGCAGCAAAAAAAATAAGGATGTAGTAGCGGCCCCCCAAGAGACCCAGTACTTC.

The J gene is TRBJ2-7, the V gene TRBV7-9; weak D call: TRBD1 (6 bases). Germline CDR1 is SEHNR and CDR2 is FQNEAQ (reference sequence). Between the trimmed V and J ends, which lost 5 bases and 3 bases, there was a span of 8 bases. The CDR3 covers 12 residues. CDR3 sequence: CASSTGFYEQYF. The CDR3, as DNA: TGTGCCAGCAGCACAGGGTTCTACGAGCAGTACTTC.

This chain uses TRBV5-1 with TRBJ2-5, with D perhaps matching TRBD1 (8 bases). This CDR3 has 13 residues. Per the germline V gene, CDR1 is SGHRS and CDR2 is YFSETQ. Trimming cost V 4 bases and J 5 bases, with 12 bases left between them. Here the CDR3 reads CASSPQGGETQYF. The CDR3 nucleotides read TGCGCCAGCAGCCCACAGGGGGGGGAGACCCAGTACTTC.

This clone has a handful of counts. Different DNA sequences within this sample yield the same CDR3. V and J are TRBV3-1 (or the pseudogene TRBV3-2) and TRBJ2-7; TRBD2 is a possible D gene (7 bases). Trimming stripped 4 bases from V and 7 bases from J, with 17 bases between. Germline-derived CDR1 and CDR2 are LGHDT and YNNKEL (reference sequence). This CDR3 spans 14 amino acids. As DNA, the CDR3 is TGTGCCAGCAGCCCCGCCGGGGGGCGCGGAGAGCAGTACTTC. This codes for CASSPAGGRGEQYF.

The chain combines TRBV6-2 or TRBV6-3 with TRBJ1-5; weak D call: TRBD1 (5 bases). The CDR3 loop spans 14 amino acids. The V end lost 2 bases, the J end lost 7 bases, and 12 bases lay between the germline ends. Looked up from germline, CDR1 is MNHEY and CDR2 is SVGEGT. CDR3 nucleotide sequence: TGTGCCAGCAGTTACAACGGGGGACGCCAGCCCCAGCATTTT. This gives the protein CASSYNGGRQPQHF.

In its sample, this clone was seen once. CDR3 in amino acids: CASSPGPTNTGELFF. In DNA, the CDR3 is TGCGCCAGCAGCCCAGGGCCTACGAACACCGGGGAGCTGTTTTTT. The chain is built from TRBV5-1 and TRBJ2-2; D may be TRBD1 (5 bases). CDR1 is SGHRS and CDR2 is YFSETQ in the germline V gene. V was trimmed by 4 bases and J by 0 bases, leaving 10 bases between them. There are 15 residues in the CDR3.

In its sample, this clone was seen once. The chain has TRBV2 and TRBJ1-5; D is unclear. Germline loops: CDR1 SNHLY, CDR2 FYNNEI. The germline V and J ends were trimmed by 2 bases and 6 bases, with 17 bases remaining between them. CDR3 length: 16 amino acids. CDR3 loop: CASSESVILGGQPQHF. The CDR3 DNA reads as TGTGCCAGCAGTGAATCTGTCATCCTGGGAGGTCAGCCCCAGCATTTT.

The CDR3 DNA follows: TGTGCCAGCAGTGTGCAAGGACTTCGCACAGATACGCAGTATTTT. This encodes CASSVQGLRTDTQYF. This chain uses TRBV2 with TRBJ2-3; D is possibly TRBD2 (5 bases). CDR1 is SNHLY and CDR2 is FYNNEI in the germline V gene. The CDR3 extends over 15 amino acids. V was shortened by 4 bases and J by 1 base, with 12 bases between the two germline ends.

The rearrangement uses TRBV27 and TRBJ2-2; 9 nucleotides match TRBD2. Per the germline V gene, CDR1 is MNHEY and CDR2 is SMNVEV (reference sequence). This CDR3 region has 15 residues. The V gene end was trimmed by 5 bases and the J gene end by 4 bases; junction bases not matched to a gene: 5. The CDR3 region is CASSRLAGSTGELFF. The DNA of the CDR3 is TGTGCCAGCAGTCGGCTAGCGGGGAGCACCGGGGAGCTGTTTTTT.

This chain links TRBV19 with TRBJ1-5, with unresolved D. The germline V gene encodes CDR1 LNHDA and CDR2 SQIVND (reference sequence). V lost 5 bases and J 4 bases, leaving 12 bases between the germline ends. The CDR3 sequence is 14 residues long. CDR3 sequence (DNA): TGTGCCAGTAGTCCGACGAGCAGGAATCAGCCCCAGCATTTT. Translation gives CASSPTSRNQPQHF.

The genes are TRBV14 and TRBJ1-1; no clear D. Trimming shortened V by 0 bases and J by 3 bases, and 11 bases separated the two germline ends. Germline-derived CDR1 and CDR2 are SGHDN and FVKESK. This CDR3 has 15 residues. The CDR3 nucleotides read TGTGCCAGCAGCCAAGAACCAGGAGGATACACTGAAGCTTTCTTT. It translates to CASSQEPGGYTEAFF. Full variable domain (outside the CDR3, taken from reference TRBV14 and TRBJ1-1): EAGVTQFPSHSVIEKGQTVTLRCDPISGHDNLYWYRRVMGKEIKFLLHFVKESKQDESGMPNNRFLAERTGGTYSTLKVQPAELEDSGVYFCASSQEPGGYTEAFFGQGTRLTVV.

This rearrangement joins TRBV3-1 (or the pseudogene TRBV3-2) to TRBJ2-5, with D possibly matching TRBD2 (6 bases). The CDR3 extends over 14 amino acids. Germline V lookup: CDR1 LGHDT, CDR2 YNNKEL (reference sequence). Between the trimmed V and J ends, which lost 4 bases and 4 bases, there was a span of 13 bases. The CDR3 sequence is CASSRVGGGETQYF. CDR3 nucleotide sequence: TGTGCCAGCAGCCGGGTCGGGGGAGGAGAGACCCAGTACTTC.

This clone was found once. This CDR3 is CASSLAARGLDTGELFF. Here the CDR3 DNA reads TGTGCCAGCAGCTTGGCCGCCAGGGGGCTTGACACCGGGGAGCTGTTTTTT. The J gene is TRBJ2-2, the V gene TRBV5-5; 8 nucleotides match TRBD1. There are 17 residues in the CDR3. The J segment lost 3 bases and the V segment lost 0 bases, leaving 7 bases of the junction unmatched. Germline CDR1 and CDR2: SGHKS and YYEKEE (reference sequence).

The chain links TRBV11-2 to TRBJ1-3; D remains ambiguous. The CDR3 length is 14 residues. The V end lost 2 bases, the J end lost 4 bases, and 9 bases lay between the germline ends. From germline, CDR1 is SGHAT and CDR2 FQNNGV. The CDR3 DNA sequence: TGTGCCAGCAGCTTACCGGGGTGGGGAAACACCATATATTTT. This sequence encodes CASSLPGWGNTIYF.

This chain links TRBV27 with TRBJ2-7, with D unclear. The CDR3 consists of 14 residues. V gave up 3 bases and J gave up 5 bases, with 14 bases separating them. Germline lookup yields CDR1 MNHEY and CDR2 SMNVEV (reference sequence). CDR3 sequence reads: CASSLRSPPNEQYF. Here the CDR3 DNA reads TGTGCCAGCAGTTTGCGGTCGCCCCCAAACGAGCAGTACTTC.

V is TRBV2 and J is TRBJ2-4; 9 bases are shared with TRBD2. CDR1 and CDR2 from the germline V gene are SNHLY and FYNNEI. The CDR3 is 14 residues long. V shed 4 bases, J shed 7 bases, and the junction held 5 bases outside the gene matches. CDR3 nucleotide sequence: TGTGCCAGCAGTGTAGAGCGGGGGGCTAACATTCAGTACTTC. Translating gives CASSVERGANIQYF.

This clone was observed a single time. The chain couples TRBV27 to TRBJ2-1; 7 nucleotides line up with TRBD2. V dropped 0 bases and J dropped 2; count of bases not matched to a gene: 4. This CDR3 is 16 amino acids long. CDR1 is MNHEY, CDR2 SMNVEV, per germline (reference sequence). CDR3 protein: CASSLSGRAAYNEQFF. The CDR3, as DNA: TGTGCCAGCAGTTTATCAGGGAGGGCCGCCTACAATGAGCAGTTCTTC.

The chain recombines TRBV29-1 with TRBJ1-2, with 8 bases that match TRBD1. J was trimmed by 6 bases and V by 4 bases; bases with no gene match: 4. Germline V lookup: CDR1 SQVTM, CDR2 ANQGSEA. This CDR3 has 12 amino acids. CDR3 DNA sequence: TGCAGCGTTGTTAACAGGGGGAATGGCTACACCTTC. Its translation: CSVVNRGNGYTF. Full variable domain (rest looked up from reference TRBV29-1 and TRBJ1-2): SAVISQKPSRDICQRGTSLTIQCQVDSQVTMMFWYRQQPGQSLTLIATANQGSEATYESGFVIDKFPISRPNLTFSTLTVSNMSPEDSSIYLCSVVNRGNGYTFGSGTRLTVV.

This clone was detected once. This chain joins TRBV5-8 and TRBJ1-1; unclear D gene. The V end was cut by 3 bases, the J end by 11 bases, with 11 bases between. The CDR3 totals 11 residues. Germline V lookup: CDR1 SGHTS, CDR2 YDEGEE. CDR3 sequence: CASSSLGDAFF. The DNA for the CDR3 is TGTGCCAGCAGCTCCCTCGGGGATGCTTTCTTT.

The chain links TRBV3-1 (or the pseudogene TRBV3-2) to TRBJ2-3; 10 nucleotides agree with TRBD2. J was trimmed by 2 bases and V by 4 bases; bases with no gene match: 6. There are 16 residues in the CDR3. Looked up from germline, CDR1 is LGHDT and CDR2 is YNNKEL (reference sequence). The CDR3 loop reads CASSRTLAGDTDTQYF. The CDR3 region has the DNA TGTGCCAGCAGCCGAACCCTAGCGGGAGACACAGATACGCAGTATTTT.

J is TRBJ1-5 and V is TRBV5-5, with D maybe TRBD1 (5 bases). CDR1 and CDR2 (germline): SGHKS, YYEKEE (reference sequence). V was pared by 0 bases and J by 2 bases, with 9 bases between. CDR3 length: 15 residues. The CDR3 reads CASSLAGGGNQPQHF. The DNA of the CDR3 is TGTGCCAGCAGCTTGGCTGGGGGGGGCAATCAGCCCCAGCATTTT.

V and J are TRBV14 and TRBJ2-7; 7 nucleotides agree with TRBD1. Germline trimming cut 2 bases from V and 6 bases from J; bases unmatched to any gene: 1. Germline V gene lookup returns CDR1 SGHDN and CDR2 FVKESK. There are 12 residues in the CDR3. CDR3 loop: CASSQHRGEQYF. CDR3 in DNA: TGTGCCAGCAGCCAACACAGGGGCGAGCAGTACTTC.

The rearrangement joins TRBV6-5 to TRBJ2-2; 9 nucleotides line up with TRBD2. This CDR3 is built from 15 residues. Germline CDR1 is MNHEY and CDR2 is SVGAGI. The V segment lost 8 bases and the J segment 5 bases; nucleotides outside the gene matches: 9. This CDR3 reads CASGIGLASTGELFF. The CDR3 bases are TGTGCCAGCGGAATAGGACTAGCGTCTACCGGGGAGCTGTTTTTT.

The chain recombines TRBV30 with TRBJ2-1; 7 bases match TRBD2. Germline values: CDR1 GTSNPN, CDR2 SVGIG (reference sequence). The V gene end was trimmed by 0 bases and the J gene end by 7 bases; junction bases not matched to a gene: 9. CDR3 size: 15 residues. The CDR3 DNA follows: TGTGCCTGGAGTGTACGTCGCGGGAGACAGAATGAGCAGTTCTTC. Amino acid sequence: CAWSVRRGRQNEQFF. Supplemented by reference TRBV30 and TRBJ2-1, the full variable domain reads SQTIHQWPATLVQPVGSPLSLECTVEGTSNPNLYWYRQAAGRGLQLLFYSVGIGQISSEVPQNLSASRPQDRQFILSSKKLLLSDSGFYLCAWSVRRGRQNEQFFGPGTRLTVL.

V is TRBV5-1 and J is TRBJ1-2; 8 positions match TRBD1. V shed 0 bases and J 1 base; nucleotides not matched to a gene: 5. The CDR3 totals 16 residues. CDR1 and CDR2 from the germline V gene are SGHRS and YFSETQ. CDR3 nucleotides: TGCGCCAGCAGCTTGGGGGGGACAGGCGATAACTATGGCTACACCTTC. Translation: CASSLGGTGDNYGYTF.

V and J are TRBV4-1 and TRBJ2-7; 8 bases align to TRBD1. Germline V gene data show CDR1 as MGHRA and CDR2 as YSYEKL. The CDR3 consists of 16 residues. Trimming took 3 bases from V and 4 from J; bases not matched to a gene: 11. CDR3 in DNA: TGCGCCAGCAGCCACACGACAGGGGCGACCGAATACGAGCAGTACTTC. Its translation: CASSHTTGATEYEQYF.

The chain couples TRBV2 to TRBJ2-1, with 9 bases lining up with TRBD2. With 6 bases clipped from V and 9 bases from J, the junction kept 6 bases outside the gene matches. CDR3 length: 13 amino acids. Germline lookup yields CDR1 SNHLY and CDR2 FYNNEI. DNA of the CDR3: TGTGCCAGCAGACTAGCGGGTTCGGGTGAGCAGTTCTTC. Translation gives CASRLAGSGEQFF.

The CDR3 DNA is TGTGCCAGCAGGCGGGGTAGCGGGTTCTACGAGCAGTACGTC. It specifies CASRRGSGFYEQYV. This rearrangement joins TRBV27 to TRBJ2-7; 7 positions agree with TRBD2. With V trimmed by 6 bases and J by 3 bases, 8 bases remained unmatched. The CDR3 sequence is 14 residues long. CDR1 MNHEY and CDR2 SMNVEV come from the germline V gene (reference sequence).